The clone carrying this TCR beta chain was seen a handful of times. Combining a sample-barcoded 5' primer with a J-beta primer mix, a second PCR ran for 7 to 11 cycles. The template-switch adaptor was a 5' adaptor with 12 random nucleotides. It tagged each cDNA molecule. Each CDR3 protein is one row after TCRdb ran MiXCR on the 5' RACE reads. The sample shows hundreds of thousands of distinct CDR3 sequences, around 50% of them seen only once. This CDR3 has 15 amino acids. The ends lost 1 base at V and 2 bases at J; junction bases unmatched: 3. Germline loops: CDR1 SGHTA, CDR2 FQGNSA. The data were obtained in a study of blood T cells in healthy people across ages.

J is TRBJ2-7 and V is TRBV7-2, with 9 bases identical to TRBD2. Material for sequencing was blood. The receptor comes from an older man in good health. CDR3 amino acids: CASSLVAGDTYEQYF. CDR3 sequence (DNA): TGTGCCAGCAGCTTAGTAGCGGGAGACACCTACGAGCAGTACTTC.